The 28 T cell receptor beta chains below all came from one sample that was sequenced in a study of shared clonotypes between healthy human individuals. Profiled with immunoSEQ multiplex PCR; TCRdb holds only in-frame clones, not every one. The table has 450,000 to 650,000 clones, roughly four fifths seen once. Sequenced material: PBMCs. These receptor sequences come from a woman in her thirties or forties in good health. Some clones in this sample may be carry-over from other donors' samples.

This clone was counted between two and nine times. The rearrangement links TRBV4-2 to TRBJ2-1; possible D gene TRBD2, 6 bases. This CDR3 region has 17 residues. CDR1 LGHNA and CDR2 YNFKEQ come from the germline V gene. The V gene lost 4 bases and the J gene lost 0 bases, with 16 bases spanning the gap. CDR3 amino acids: CASSLHLATSSYNEQFF. Here the CDR3 DNA reads TGTGCCAGCAGCCTACACCTGGCGACTAGCTCCTACAATGAGCAGTTCTTC.

Comment on this clone: This sequence may be a read error, since a much larger clone differs from it by one base. The V call is TRBV27, the J call TRBJ2-5; 10 nucleotides align to TRBD2. The CDR3 is made up of 15 amino acids. Germline CDR1 is MNHEY and CDR2 is SMNVEV (reference sequence). Trimming at V came to 5 bases and at J to 5 bases, leaving 8 bases not matched to a gene. The CDR3 here is CASSPGLAEVETQYF. Written as DNA, the CDR3 is TGTGCCAGCAGTCCCGGACTAGCGGAAGTTGAGACCCAGTACTTC.

V and J are TRBV7-9 and TRBJ1-2, with D unclear. Per germline, CDR1 SEHNR and CDR2 FQNEAQ (reference sequence). There are 12 residues in the CDR3. V lost 3 bases, J lost 7 bases, and 9 bases lay in between. The chain's CDR3 is CASSFSVGGYTF. The CDR3 nucleotides read TGTGCCAGCAGCTTCAGTGTCGGTGGCTACACCTTC.

The rearrangement links TRBV28 to TRBJ2-4; D tentatively fits TRBD1 or TRBD2 (5 bases each). Trimming shortened V by 6 bases and J by 2 bases, and 17 bases separated the two germline ends. Germline V gene lookup returns CDR1 MDHEN and CDR2 SYDVKM. This CDR3 comprises 16 residues. The DNA of the CDR3 is TGTGCCAGCAGCTGGGCGGGTGGGGCATCCAAAAACATTCAGTACTTC. Amino acid sequence: CASSWAGGASKNIQYF.

In its sample, this clone was seen once. CDR3 DNA sequence: TGTGCCAGCAGTTTTCCGGGTTCCTACAATGAGCAGTTCTTC. It specifies CASSFPGSYNEQFF. The rearrangement links TRBV28 to TRBJ2-1; the D is unclear. Germline loops: CDR1 MDHEN, CDR2 SYDVKM. Between the trimmed V and J ends, which lost 3 bases and 1 base, there was a span of 7 bases. CDR3 length equals 14 residues.

V gene TRBV4-2 combines with J gene TRBJ2-1; 11 bases are a match to TRBD2. The germline gives CDR1 LGHNA, CDR2 YNFKEQ. This CDR3 has 16 residues. Trimming at V came to 4 bases and at J to 1 base, leaving 3 bases not matched to a gene. For the CDR3, the DNA is TGTGCCAGCAGCCCACTAGCGGGAGAATCCTACAATGAGCAGTTCTTC. The encoded protein is CASSPLAGESYNEQFF.

The chain has TRBV6-4 and TRBJ2-3; TRBD1 might be the D (6 bases). The CDR3 contains 15 residues. V was clipped by 6 bases and J by 1 base, with 14 bases between them. The germline V gene encodes CDR1 MRHNA and CDR2 SNTAGT. CDR3 bases: TGTGCCAGCAGCGAGCAGGGACACCGCACAGATACGCAGTATTTT. It yields the protein CASSEQGHRTDTQYF.

Remarks on this clone: Since no conserved phenylalanine or tryptophan closes the CDR3, a read error is the likely cause. The chain couples TRBV5-4 to TRBJ1-2; D is ambiguous. Per the germline V gene, CDR1 is SGHNT and CDR2 is YYREEE (reference sequence). Trimming removed 6 bases at V and 4 bases at J, with 16 bases between. This CDR3 is built from 14 residues. The CDR3 protein is CASTEQDGVYGYTS. The CDR3 coding sequence is TGTGCCAGCACCGAGCAGGACGGAGTCTATGGCTACACCTCC.

The CDR3 here is CASSPGTSGSLAGELFF. In DNA, the CDR3 is TGCGCCAGCAGCCCCGGGACTAGCGGGAGTCTTGCCGGGGAGCTGTTTTTT. This chain connects TRBV5-1 to TRBJ2-2; TRBD2 matches 14 bases. Germline V lookup: CDR1 SGHRS, CDR2 YFSETQ. The CDR3 is 17 amino acids. The trim removed 4 bases at V and 6 bases at J, leaving 8 bases unmatched.

The V call is TRBV7-2, the J call TRBJ2-7, with a tentative D call TRBD1 (6 bases). The V and J ends lost 5 bases and 0 bases respectively, with 11 bases between them. This CDR3 has 14 residues. The germline V gene encodes CDR1 SGHTA and CDR2 FQGNSA. This CDR3 is CASSNTGSSYEQYF. As DNA, the CDR3 is TGTGCCAGCAGCAATACAGGGAGCTCCTACGAGCAGTACTTC.

This clone was observed once. The chain recombines TRBV7-9 with TRBJ1-1; 7 bases are a match to TRBD1. The V gene end was trimmed by 5 bases and the J gene end by 0 bases; junction bases not matched to a gene: 9. The germline V gene has CDR1 SEHNR and CDR2 FQNEAQ (reference sequence). This CDR3 is 16 amino acids long. Here the CDR3 DNA reads TGTGCCAGCAGCCCGACAGGGTTTCGGGTGAACACTGAAGCTTTCTTT. This translates into CASSPTGFRVNTEAFF.

The chain employs TRBV29-1 and TRBJ2-7; weak D call: TRBD1 (6 bases). V was pared by 6 bases and J by 2 bases, with 14 bases between. Germline loops: CDR1 SQVTM, CDR2 ANQGSEA. The CDR3 extends over 13 amino acids. Here the CDR3 DNA reads TGCAGCGTCTCTGAGGGGGTCGCCTACGAGCAGTACTTC. Translation: CSVSEGVAYEQYF.

The gene calls are TRBV4-3 and TRBJ2-2; 10 nucleotides agree with TRBD2. Germline lookup yields CDR1 LGHNA and CDR2 YSLEER. CDR3 length: 17 residues. Germline trimming cut 0 bases from V and 4 bases from J; bases unmatched to any gene: 5. The DNA for the CDR3 is TGCGCCAGCAGCCAAGACCTAGCGGGGGTAGCCACCGGGGAGCTGTTTTTT. Encoded protein: CASSQDLAGVATGELFF.

This rearrangement joins TRBV5-1 to TRBJ2-1; perhaps TRBD1 as D (6 bases). In germline, CDR1 is SGHRS, CDR2 YFSETQ. The CDR3 sequence is 16 residues long. Trimming shortened V by 1 base and J by 3 bases, and 14 bases separated the two germline ends. CDR3 in DNA: TGCGCCAGCAGCTTGAGCACAGGGAACAACTACAATGAGCAGTTCTTC. This codes for CASSLSTGNNYNEQFF. The full variable domain, completed using reference TRBV5-1 and TRBJ2-1, is KAGVTQTPRYLIKTRGQQVTLSCSPISGHRSVSWYQQTPGQGLQFLFEYFSETQRNKGNFPGRFSGRQFSNSRSEMNVSTLELGDSALYLCASSLSTGNNYNEQFFGPGTRLTVL.

Of note for this clone: One junction end does not reproduce the germline sequence, and a read error may be involved. This sample also contains other DNA sequences that code for the same CDR3. The rearrangement joins TRBV29-1 to TRBJ2-2; D is perhaps TRBD2 (5 bases). CDR1 is SQVTM, CDR2 ANQGSEA, per germline. The CDR3 covers 15 residues. CDR3 amino acids: CSVADSGYSAGELFF. In nucleotides, the CDR3 is TGCAGCGTTGCTGATAGTGGGTACAGCGCCGGGGAGCTATTTTTT.

The chain has TRBV7-2 and TRBJ2-5; D gene uncertain. V gave up 4 bases and J gave up 5 bases, with 11 bases separating them. The germline CDR1 and CDR2 sequences are SGHTA and FQGNSA. The CDR3 sequence is 13 residues long. The CDR3 DNA is TGTGCCAGCAGCTCCCGGGTCAGCGAGACCCAGTACTTC. Translated, it gives CASSSRVSETQYF.

This clone was observed at least ten times. Other nucleotide sequences from this sample produce the same CDR3. CDR3 sequence reads: CASSLGLGTGNEQYF. The CDR3 DNA reads as TGTGCCAGCAGCTTAGGTCTCGGGACAGGGAACGAGCAGTACTTC. This sequence joins TRBV11-1 and TRBJ2-7; 9 positions agree with TRBD1. This CDR3 spans 15 amino acids. Germline V gene data show CDR1 as SGHAT and CDR2 as FQDESV (reference sequence). V lost 1 base, J lost 5 bases, and 6 bases stayed unmatched. Full variable domain (remainder filled in from reference TRBV11-1 and TRBJ2-7): EAEVAQSPRYKITEKSQAVAFWCDPISGHATLYWYRQILGQGPELLVQFQDESVVDDSQLPKDRFSAERLKGVDSTLKIQPAELGDSAMYLCASSLGLGTGNEQYFGPGTRLTVT.

DNA for the CDR3: TGCGCCAGCGGCGACAGGGGAGGAGAGACCCAGTACTTC. Its protein product is CASGDRGGETQYF. This chain links TRBV10-2 with TRBJ2-5; 8 nucleotides line up with TRBD1. The CDR3 contains 13 residues. With V trimmed by 8 bases and J by 4 bases, 6 bases remained unmatched. CDR1 and CDR2 from the germline V gene are WSHSY and SAAADI.

The chain joins TRBV28 to TRBJ2-1; 9 nucleotides line up with TRBD2. The germline V gene has CDR1 MDHEN and CDR2 SYDVKM. V trimming: 6 bases; J trimming: 9 bases; junction bases outside the gene matches: 21. The CDR3 has 18 amino acids. CDR3 sequence (DNA): TGTGCCAGCAGCCCCCGGCGGGATAGCGGGAGTTTTTCGTCTGAGCAGTTCTTC. It translates to CASSPRRDSGSFSSEQFF.

The DNA for the CDR3 is TGTGCCAGCAGTATCTTACAGGGCCGCCAAGAGACCCAGTACTTC. Encoded protein: CASSILQGRQETQYF. The V gene is TRBV27, the J gene TRBJ2-5; TRBD1 might be the D (6 bases). The germline V and J ends were trimmed by 5 bases and 1 base, with 14 bases remaining between them. The length of the CDR3 is 15 residues. Germline V gene lookup returns CDR1 MNHEY and CDR2 SMNVEV (reference sequence).

The J gene is TRBJ2-1, the V gene TRBV15, with 11 positions matching TRBD2. J lost 4 bases, V lost 6 bases, and 8 bases had no gene match. The CDR3 extends over 16 amino acids. From germline, CDR1 is LNHNV and CDR2 YYDKDF (reference sequence). CDR3 loop: CATRARTSGLYNEQFF. CDR3 DNA sequence: TGTGCCACCAGGGCTCGGACTAGCGGGTTATACAATGAGCAGTTCTTC.

Remarks on this clone: This may come from a read error, since a much larger clone is one base off. CDR3 loop: CAVSAQTGSYGYTF. CDR3 nucleotide sequence: TGTGCCGTCAGTGCCCAGACAGGGTCCTATGGCTACACCTTC. This chain links TRBV10-3 with TRBJ1-2, with 7 bases fitting TRBD1. CDR1 is ENHRY, CDR2 SYGVKD, per germline. The CDR3 length is 14 residues.

This clone was recorded once. Other DNA sequences from this sample encode an identical CDR3 as well. The gene calls are TRBV19 and TRBJ2-5; D is unclear. This CDR3 is built from 13 residues. CDR1 is LNHDA and CDR2 is SQIVND in the germline V gene (reference sequence). V was cut by 1 base and J by 1 base, with 4 bases left in between. CDR3 bases: TGTGCCAGTAGTATAGGGATCCAAGAGACCCAGTACTTC. Translated, it gives CASSIGIQETQYF.

The V gene is TRBV27, the J gene TRBJ1-1; D remains ambiguous. CDR1 is MNHEY, CDR2 SMNVEV, per germline (reference sequence). V was shortened by 3 bases and J by 2 bases, with 10 bases between the two germline ends. This CDR3 is built from 14 residues. The chain's CDR3 is CASSFRQTNTEAFF. The CDR3 DNA reads as TGTGCCAGCAGTTTTCGGCAGACTAACACTGAAGCTTTCTTT.

This chain joins TRBV9 and TRBJ2-2; 9 nucleotides agree with TRBD1. Trimming cost V 5 bases and J 5 bases; bases outside gene matches: 10. This CDR3 has 16 amino acids. CDR1 SGDLS and CDR2 YYNGEE come from the germline V gene. The CDR3 DNA sequence: TGTGCCAGCAGTCTACAGGGGGCTTTCGGGACCGGGGAGCTGTTTTTT. Protein product: CASSLQGAFGTGELFF.

This clone has only one observation. This sequence joins TRBV5-1 and TRBJ1-2; no definite D call. Per germline, CDR1 SGHRS and CDR2 YFSETQ. V dropped 7 bases and J dropped 1 base, with 17 bases sitting between them. The CDR3 runs to 15 residues. CDR3 DNA sequence: TGCGCCAGCGGCCCGGAAGGAAACCGTAACTATGGCTACACCTTC. Its protein is CASGPEGNRNYGYTF.

The rearrangement joins TRBV6-1 to TRBJ1-1; maybe TRBD1 (6 bases). In germline, CDR1 is MNHNS, CDR2 SASEGT. Between the trimmed V and J ends, which lost 9 bases and 3 bases, there was a span of 14 bases. The CDR3 contains 13 residues. CDR3 sequence: CARVQDRYTEAFF. CDR3 DNA: TGTGCCAGGGTACAAGACAGGTACACTGAAGCTTTCTTT.

As concerns this clone: Within the sample, other DNA sequences also encode this same CDR3. This chain joins TRBV7-9 and TRBJ1-5, with D perhaps TRBD1 (6 bases). V was cut by 5 bases and J by 1 base, with 9 bases left in between. The CDR3 loop spans 14 amino acids. The V gene's germline CDR1 is SEHNR and CDR2 FQNEAQ (reference sequence). CDR3 nucleotides: TGTGCCAGCAGCCTTCAGGGGAGCAATCAGCCCCAGCATTTT. Its protein is CASSLQGSNQPQHF.